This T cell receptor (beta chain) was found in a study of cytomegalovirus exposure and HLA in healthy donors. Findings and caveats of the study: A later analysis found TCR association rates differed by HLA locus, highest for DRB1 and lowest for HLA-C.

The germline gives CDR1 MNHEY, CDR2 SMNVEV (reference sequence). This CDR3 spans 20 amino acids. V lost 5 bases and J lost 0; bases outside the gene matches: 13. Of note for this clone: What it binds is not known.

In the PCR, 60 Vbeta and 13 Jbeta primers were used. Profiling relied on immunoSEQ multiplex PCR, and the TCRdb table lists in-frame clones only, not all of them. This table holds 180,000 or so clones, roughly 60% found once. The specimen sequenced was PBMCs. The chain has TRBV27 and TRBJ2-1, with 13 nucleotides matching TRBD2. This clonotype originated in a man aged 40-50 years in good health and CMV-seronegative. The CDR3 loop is CASSPVGLAGVMDSYNEQFF. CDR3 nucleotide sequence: TGTGCCAGCAGTCCCGTCGGACTAGCGGGAGTAATGGACTCCTACAATGAGCAGTTCTTC.